This is a list of T cell receptor beta chains from one sample in a study of T cells in Graves' hyperthyroidism and ophthalmopathy. TCRdb re-analysed the multiplex PCR reads in MiXCR, keeping a single row per CDR3 protein. Here the sample spans 300,000 to 400,000 distinct CDR3 sequences, 18% being singletons. Sequenced: blood. Source of these receptors: a woman in her fifties or sixties with Graves' hyperthyroidism. CDR3s include the opening cysteine and the closing phenylalanine or tryptophan. A D gene is named only where the DNA matches it firmly. Clone size is given for some rows only: seen once, a few or many times, or a class if the clone is expanded.

.,TRBV19,.,TRBJ1-1,CASSIAGRGSTEAFF,TGTGCCAGTAGTATAGCCGGCAGGGGTAGCACTGAAGCTTTCTTT
.,TRBV7-9,few,TRBJ2-1,CASSPPVPIGNEQFF,TGTGCCAGCAGCCCCCCCGTCCCCATTGGCAATGAGCAGTTCTTC
.,TRBV7-3,many,TRBJ1-1,CASSLQPNTEAFF,TGTGCCAGCAGCTTACAACCGAACACTGAAGCTTTCTTT
.,TRBV2,.,TRBJ2-5,CASSEMRVEETQYF,TGTGCCAGCAGTGAAATGAGGGTGGAAGAGACCCAGTACTTC
TRBD1,TRBV2,many,TRBJ2-5,CASSDIQGEETQYF,TGTGCCAGCAGTGATATTCAGGGGGAAGAGACCCAGTACTTC
.,TRBV6-1,many,TRBJ2-1,CASRPFGSNEQFF,TGTGCCAGCAGACCCTTTGGGTCCAATGAGCAGTTCTTC
.,TRBV4-1,.,TRBJ2-3,CASSQDETGRGTDTQYF,TGCGCCAGCAGCCAAGATGAAACTGGCAGGGGCACAGATACGCAGTATTTT
.,TRBV6-1,many,TRBJ2-1,CASSEARASSYNEQFF,TGTGCCAGCAGTGAAGCGAGAGCGTCCAGCTACAATGAGCAGTTCTTC
.,TRBV5-1,few,TRBJ2-7,CASSLGGLNYEQYF,TGCGCCAGCAGCTTGGGAGGGCTGAACTACGAGCAGTACTTC
.,TRBV5-1,many,TRBJ2-1,CASSLAVAQNNEQFF,TGCGCCAGCAGCTTGGCGGTTGCACAGAACAATGAGCAGTTCTTC
.,TRBV12-3/TRBV12-4,many,TRBJ2-1,CASSLGGNLYNEQFF,TGTGCCAGCAGTTTAGGCGGGAACCTGTACAATGAGCAGTTCTTC
.,TRBV24-1,.,TRBJ2-3,CATSDPPRGADTQYF,TGTGCCACCAGTGATCCGCCGCGGGGCGCAGATACGCAGTATTTT
TRBD1,TRBV5-1,many,TRBJ2-1,CASSSSPGQVVSEQFF,TGCGCCAGCAGCTCAAGCCCGGGACAGGTTGTGAGTGAGCAGTTCTTC
TRBD1,TRBV5-1,many,TRBJ2-1,CASQHPGDRPYNEQFF,TGCGCCAGCCAGCACCCCGGGGACAGGCCATACAATGAGCAGTTCTTC
TRBD2,TRBV19,many,TRBJ2-2,CASSTQLAGGTGELFF,TGTGCCAGTAGTACACAACTAGCGGGAGGTACCGGGGAGCTGTTTTTT
.,TRBV28,many,TRBJ1-2,CASTTQRYGYTF,TGTGCCAGTACTACACAACGCTATGGCTACACCTTC
.,TRBV30,many,TRBJ2-3,CAWSTTSQPADTQYF,TGTGCCTGGAGTACGACTAGTCAGCCTGCGGATACGCAGTATTTT
TRBD1,TRBV28,few,TRBJ2-4,CASRDRAPKNIQYF,TGTGCCAGCAGAGACAGGGCCCCAAAAAACATTCAGTACTTC
.,TRBV29-1,few,TRBJ1-2,CSVRLGDHQGYTF,TGCAGCGTTCGACTGGGGGACCACCAAGGCTACACCTTC
.,TRBV5-1,.,TRBJ1-1,CASSIRPNTEAFF,TGCGCCAGCAGCATCCGACCGAACACTGAAGCTTTCTTT
TRBD2,TRBV10-2,.,TRBJ2-7,CASSVEGLAWEQYF,TGCGCCAGCAGTGTGGAGGGACTAGCGTGGGAGCAGTACTTC
TRBD2,TRBV12-3/TRBV12-4,few,TRBJ2-5,CASSASGTSDSGTQYF,TGTGCCAGCAGCGCTAGCGGGACTAGCGATTCGGGGACCCAGTACTTC
.,TRBV5-1,.,TRBJ2-7,CASSLAASREQYF,TGCGCCAGCAGCTTGGCAGCCTCTCGCGAGCAGTACTTC
.,TRBV6-1,few,TRBJ2-3,CASTYRAASTDTQYF,TGTGCCAGCACCTACAGGGCGGCGTCAACAGATACGCAGTATTTT
TRBD2,TRBV5-4,once,TRBJ2-5,CASSWEGTQYF,TGTGCCAGCAGCTGGGAGGGGACCCAGTACTTC
.,TRBV20-1,few,TRBJ2-7,CSARGGNLYEQYF,TGCAGTGCCAGAGGCGGGAATTTATACGAGCAGTACTTC
.,TRBV9,few,TRBJ1-2,CASSAKSGYGYTF,TGTGCCAGCAGCGCAAAAAGTGGCTATGGCTACACCTTC
.,TRBV27,many,TRBJ1-1,CASSRTASNTEAFF,TGTGCCAGCAGTAGGACAGCTTCGAACACTGAAGCTTTCTTT
TRBD1,TRBV27,many,TRBJ1-1,CASTTTTGGHTEAFF,TGTGCCAGCACCACTACGACAGGGGGGCACACTGAAGCTTTCTTT
TRBD1,TRBV19,.,TRBJ2-7,CASRKWDSNYEQYF,TGTGCCAGTAGAAAATGGGACAGCAACTACGAGCAGTACTTC
TRBD1,TRBV15,many,TRBJ1-1,CATSSPGTGNTEAFF,TGTGCCACCAGCAGCCCCGGGACAGGCAACACTGAAGCTTTCTTT
TRBD1,TRBV20-1,many,TRBJ2-7,CSAWDRATEQYF,TGCAGTGCTTGGGACAGGGCCACCGAGCAGTACTTC
.,TRBV29-1,.,TRBJ1-1,CSVESGASTRAFF,TGCAGCGTTGAATCCGGGGCCTCCACAAGGGCTTTCTTT
TRBD2,TRBV5-1,.,TRBJ2-7,CASSLVLAGDHEQYF,TGCGCCAGCAGCTTGGTACTAGCGGGAGATCACGAGCAGTACTTC
.,TRBV11-2,few,TRBJ1-4,CASSYNPGGEKLFF,TGTGCCAGCAGTTACAACCCTGGCGGAGAAAAACTGTTTTTT
TRBD2,TRBV28,many,TRBJ2-5,CASSLGLAGRAQETQYF,TGTGCCAGCAGTTTGGGGCTAGCGGGACGAGCCCAAGAGACCCAGTACTTC
.,TRBV28,many,TRBJ2-1,CASSPRGHPFYNEQFF,TGTGCCAGCAGTCCACGAGGGCACCCTTTCTACAATGAGCAGTTCTTC
.,TRBV19,.,TRBJ2-2,CASSIEIAATNTGELFF,TGTGCCAGTAGTATAGAAATTGCAGCCACGAACACCGGGGAGCTGTTTTTT
.,TRBV9,.,TRBJ2-3,CASSVAGRTDTQYF,TGTGCCAGCAGCGTAGCGGGCCGCACAGATACGCAGTATTTT
.,TRBV7-9,.,TRBJ2-1,CASSFDEGEQFF,TGTGCCAGCAGCTTTGACGAAGGTGAGCAGTTCTTC
.,TRBV28,.,TRBJ1-1,CASSLSTGYTEALF,TGTGCCAGCAGTTTATCTACAGGATACACTGAAGCTCTCTTT
.,TRBV20-1,few,TRBJ2-5,CSARDSRDPARETQYF,TGCAGTGCTAGAGATTCGCGGGACCCCGCACGGGAGACCCAGTACTTC
.,TRBV3-1,many,TRBJ2-1,CASSRRRALGNEQFF,TGTGCCAGCAGCCGCCGCCGGGCCCTGGGCAATGAGCAGTTCTTC
TRBD2,TRBV6-1,.,TRBJ2-1,CASSITSGSNEQFF,TGTGCCAGCAGTATTACTAGCGGGAGCAATGAGCAGTTCTTC